Listed here are 24 T cell receptor beta chains from one sample, sequenced in a study of blood T cell repertoires in COVID-19. The repertoire was sequenced with immunoSEQ multiplex PCR; TCRdb's copy has only in-frame clones and lacks some. This sample has some 150,000 clones, with about 86% found just once. The specimen sequenced was peripheral blood. These TCRs come from a woman older than 75 with acute or convalescent COVID-19.

The V gene is TRBV5-1, the J gene TRBJ2-5; D is possibly TRBD2 (6 bases). With 4 bases removed from V and 2 bases from J, the gap between germline ends came to 12 bases. The CDR3 loop spans 14 amino acids. Germline values: CDR1 SGHRS, CDR2 YFSETQ. In nucleotides, the CDR3 is TGCGCCAGCAGCCCTCAAGGAGGGCAAGAGACCCAGTACTTC. Translating it yields CASSPQGGQETQYF.

This clone has a handful of counts. This rearrangement joins TRBV10-3 to TRBJ1-3; D gene ambiguous. Germline assignment: CDR1 ENHRY and CDR2 SYGVKD. V was trimmed by 0 bases and J by 2 bases, leaving 8 bases between them. The CDR3 runs to 15 residues. CDR3 sequence (DNA): TGTGCCATCAGTGAGTCGATTGCGACTGGAAACACCATATATTTT. Translated: CAISESIATGNTIYF.

The rearrangement joins TRBV7-2 to TRBJ1-2; D is undetermined. V lost 1 base and J 7 bases, leaving 10 bases between the germline ends. There are 13 residues in the CDR3. Per the germline V gene, CDR1 is SGHTA and CDR2 is FQGNSA. The CDR3 loop reads CASSLETVSGYTF. The CDR3 coding sequence is TGTGCCAGCAGCTTAGAAACGGTCTCTGGCTACACCTTC.

This chain uses TRBV5-6 with TRBJ2-5; 9 bases line up with TRBD1. Germline CDR1 reads SGHDT; CDR2 reads YYEEEE. This CDR3 has 15 residues. V lost 0 bases and J lost 3; bases outside the gene matches: 3. For the CDR3, the DNA is TGTGCCAGCAGCTTGGTAGGGACAGGGAAAGAGACCCAGTACTTC. Residues: CASSLVGTGKETQYF. Full variable domain (remainder filled in from reference TRBV5-6 and TRBJ2-5): DAGVTQSPTHLIKTRGQQVTLRCSPKSGHDTVSWYQQALGQGPQFIFQYYEEEERQRGNFPDRFSGHQFPNYSSELNVNALLLGDSALYLCASSLVGTGKETQYFGPGTRLLVL.

The chain combines TRBV19 with TRBJ1-3; D not certain. Looked up from germline, CDR1 is LNHDA and CDR2 is SQIVND (reference sequence). V was shortened by 9 bases and J by 4 bases, with 19 bases between the two germline ends. The length of the CDR3 is 15 residues. Written as DNA, the CDR3 is TGTGCCAGCGAACCCAGGTATGGATACGGAAACACCATATATTTT. This codes for CASEPRYGYGNTIYF.

This clone was counted once. The chain couples TRBV15 to TRBJ1-1, with 7 bases that match TRBD1. The CDR3 totals 16 residues. Losses at the gene ends were 0 bases for V and 4 bases for J; bases not matched to a gene: 8. Looked up from germline, CDR1 is LNHNV and CDR2 is YYDKDF (reference sequence). The CDR3 region is CATSREHTGALTEAFF. The CDR3 DNA reads as TGTGCCACCAGCAGAGAACACACAGGGGCCCTCACTGAAGCTTTCTTT. Drawing the rest from reference TRBV15 and TRBJ1-1, the complete variable domain is DAMVIQNPRYQVTQFGKPVTLSCSQTLNHNVMYWYQQKSSQAPKLLFHYYDKDFNNEADTPDNFQSRRPNTSFCFLDIRSPGLGDTAMYLCATSREHTGALTEAFFGQGTRLTVV.

This clone was counted a few times. This chain uses TRBV18 with TRBJ2-1; no reliable D call. The germline gives CDR1 KGHSH, CDR2 LQKENI. The CDR3 is 12 residues long. V was shortened by 3 bases and J by 16 bases, with 16 bases between the two germline ends. This chain's CDR3 is CASSPHLDHFFF. Written as DNA, the CDR3 is TGTGCCAGCTCACCCCACCTAGATCACTTTTTCTTC.

J is TRBJ1-1 and V is TRBV19, with a tentative D call TRBD1 (6 bases). V lost 5 bases to trimming and J lost 8 bases, with 12 bases between them. Germline V gene sequence: CDR1 LNHDA, CDR2 SQIVND (reference sequence). The CDR3 contains 12 residues. CDR3 DNA sequence: TGTGCCAGTAGTCAAGGGGGATGGGAAGCTTTCTTT. Translated: CASSQGGWEAFF.

The chain combines TRBV19 with TRBJ1-1, with D perhaps TRBD1 (6 bases). The germline V and J ends were trimmed by 2 bases and 4 bases, with 17 bases remaining between them. The germline gives CDR1 LNHDA, CDR2 SQIVND (reference sequence). The CDR3 extends over 16 amino acids. The CDR3 region is CASSILATGRGTEAFF. The CDR3 coding sequence is TGTGCCAGTAGTATATTGGCCACAGGGAGAGGCACTGAAGCTTTCTTT. The whole variable domain, filled in from reference TRBV19 and TRBJ1-1, reads DGGITQSPKYLFRKEGQNVTLSCEQNLNHDAMYWYRQDPGQGLRLIYYSQIVNDFQKGDIAEGYSVSREKKESFPLTVTSAQKNPTAFYLCASSILATGRGTEAFFGQGTRLTVV.

The chain combines TRBV19 with TRBJ1-2; TRBD1 aligns across 7 bases. Per germline, CDR1 LNHDA and CDR2 SQIVND (reference sequence). CDR3 length: 14 amino acids. V was clipped by 5 bases and J by 5 bases; unmatched bases: 8. This CDR3 is CASSDGGTAYGYTF. The CDR3, as DNA: TGTGCCAGTAGTGACGGTGGGACAGCATATGGCTACACCTTC.

V and J are TRBV30 and TRBJ1-2, with D possibly matching TRBD1 (6 bases). The CDR3 covers 13 residues. From germline, CDR1 is GTSNPN and CDR2 SVGIG (reference sequence). V dropped 3 bases and J dropped 4 bases, with 12 bases sitting between them. CDR3 sequence reads: CAWSVRGSYGYTF. In DNA form, the CDR3 reads TGTGCCTGGAGCGTAAGGGGGTCCTATGGCTACACCTTC.

V is TRBV7-2 and J is TRBJ1-2, with 8 bases fitting TRBD1. Per the germline V gene, CDR1 is SGHTA and CDR2 is FQGNSA. CDR3 size: 17 residues. Unmatched junction bases numbered 7, after V lost 1 base and J lost 0 bases. The CDR3 nucleotides are TGTGCCAGCAGCTTAGGGAGAGGGACAGGTTCTAACTATGGCTACACCTTC. Its protein is CASSLGRGTGSNYGYTF.

V usage is TRBV5-1 and J usage is TRBJ2-7; 11 positions match TRBD1. This CDR3 spans 14 amino acids. Germline lookup yields CDR1 SGHRS and CDR2 YFSETQ. V was pared by 3 bases and J by 3 bases, with 2 bases of the junction left unmatched. The CDR3 loop is CASSSGTGGYEQYF. CDR3 DNA sequence: TGCGCCAGCAGCTCCGGGACAGGGGGCTACGAGCAGTACTTC.

This chain uses TRBV6-1 with TRBJ2-3; D is ambiguous. The germline V and J ends were trimmed by 3 bases and 2 bases, with 6 bases remaining between them. CDR1 and CDR2 from the germline V gene are MNHNS and SASEGT. This CDR3 contains 13 residues. CDR3 sequence (DNA): TGTGCCAGCAGTGATCCCCTCACAGATACGCAGTATTTT. This gives the protein CASSDPLTDTQYF.

CDR3 nucleotide sequence: TGTGCCAGCAGTTCCAACAGGGGTCCTGAAGCTTTCTTT. It translates to CASSSNRGPEAFF. This rearrangement joins TRBV27 to TRBJ1-1; 7 bases fit TRBD1. Per the germline V gene, CDR1 is MNHEY and CDR2 is SMNVEV (reference sequence). V lost 4 bases, J lost 6 bases, and 5 bases stayed unmatched. The CDR3 consists of 13 residues.

This sequence joins TRBV5-1 and TRBJ1-6; no clear D. Germline lookup yields CDR1 SGHRS and CDR2 YFSETQ. Trimming took off 4 bases at V and 7 bases at J, with 15 bases between the two ends. The CDR3 covers 15 residues. This CDR3 reads CASSERPSGNSPLHF. The CDR3 DNA sequence: TGCGCCAGCAGCGAGAGGCCTTCCGGCAATTCACCCCTCCACTTT.

The CDR3 sequence is CASSLGPGTTEAFF. The CDR3 region has the DNA TGTGCCAGCAGCTTGGGACCGGGGACTACTGAAGCTTTCTTT. The V gene is TRBV5-6, the J gene TRBJ1-1; perhaps TRBD1 as D (5 bases). CDR3 length: 14 amino acids. V was clipped by 0 bases and J by 5 bases, with 11 bases between them. In germline, CDR1 is SGHDT, CDR2 YYEEEE.

The chain carries TRBV7-9 and TRBJ1-2; D perhaps matches TRBD1 (5 bases). Trimming cost V 6 bases and J 6 bases, with 26 bases left between them. Germline V CDR1 and CDR2: SEHNR, FQNEAQ (reference sequence). The CDR3 is 17 amino acids. This CDR3 reads CASRPRPPRDIRDGYTF. The CDR3 region has the DNA TGTGCCAGCAGGCCAAGGCCCCCCAGGGATATTCGTGATGGCTACACCTTC.

The CDR3 DNA follows: TGTGCCAGCTCACCATTAGGGACAGGGAAGGGCTCACCCCTCCACTTT. It is translated as CASSPLGTGKGSPLHF. The chain is built from TRBV18 and TRBJ1-6, with 9 nucleotides matching TRBD1. CDR3 length: 16 amino acids. The germline V gene has CDR1 KGHSH and CDR2 LQKENI. Unmatched junction bases numbered 9, after V lost 2 bases and J lost 10 bases.

V is TRBV13 and J is TRBJ2-2; 8 bases map to TRBD1. Germline trimming cut 9 bases from V and 7 bases from J; bases unmatched to any gene: 4. CDR1 is PRHDT, CDR2 FYEKMQ, per germline (reference sequence). This CDR3 contains 12 residues. The CDR3 bases are TGTGCCAGTTCAGGGGGCGGCGGGGAGCTGTTTTTT. It yields the protein CASSGGGGELFF.

The chain employs TRBV5-6 and TRBJ1-4; D unresolved. V lost 0 bases and J 0 bases, leaving 9 bases between the germline ends. The CDR3 is 16 residues long. Germline-derived CDR1 and CDR2 are SGHDT and YYEEEE. CDR3 protein: CASSLDRLATNEKLFF. The CDR3 DNA is TGTGCCAGCAGCTTGGATCGTCTAGCAACTAATGAAAAACTGTTTTTT. The variable domain in full, with the rest retrieved from reference TRBV5-6 and TRBJ1-4, is DAGVTQSPTHLIKTRGQQVTLRCSPKSGHDTVSWYQQALGQGPQFIFQYYEEEERQRGNFPDRFSGHQFPNYSSELNVNALLLGDSALYLCASSLDRLATNEKLFFGSGTQLSVL.

The chain couples TRBV19 to TRBJ1-2; D may be TRBD1 (5 bases). Between the trimmed V and J ends, which lost 6 bases and 1 base, there was a span of 18 bases. CDR3 length equals 16 residues. Germline CDR1 LNHDA, CDR2 SQIVND (reference sequence). The CDR3 bases are TGTGCCAGTAGCCCTACCTGGGGGGTATTTAACTATGGCTACACCTTC. Translated: CASSPTWGVFNYGYTF.

This chain connects TRBV19 to TRBJ2-3; possible D gene TRBD2, 6 bases. CDR1 is LNHDA and CDR2 is SQIVND in the germline V gene (reference sequence). V was shortened by 1 base and J by 2 bases, with 7 bases between the two germline ends. The CDR3 loop spans 14 amino acids. CDR3 amino acids: CASSIAGVTDTQYF. For the CDR3, the DNA is TGTGCCAGTAGTATAGCGGGGGTCACAGATACGCAGTATTTT.

This chain links TRBV19 with TRBJ2-1; 9 nucleotides agree with TRBD1. V shed 4 bases, J shed 1 base, and the junction held 5 bases outside the gene matches. The CDR3 sequence is 16 residues long. The germline gives CDR1 LNHDA, CDR2 SQIVND (reference sequence). CDR3 in DNA: TGTGCCAGTAGTAAGTGGGGGACAGGGTCCTACAATGAGCAGTTCTTC. Residues: CASSKWGTGSYNEQFF.